In this sample, the clone carrying this T cell receptor (beta chain) turned up once. Its antigen is unknown. The cohort excluded patients with autoimmune disease history or systemic immunosuppression. This entry is derived from a study of OX40 agonist ivuxolimab in advanced cancers. Findings and limits, study-wide: Clonal expansion was seen in CD4+ and CD8+ blood T cells by week 6 at 0.1 to 3.0 mg/kg. Expanded clones tended on average to be more numerous among CD8+ T cells than CD4+.

TCRdb's table, derived via immunoSEQ multiplex PCR, lists solely in-frame clones and lacks some. The sample yields more than 90,000 clones, about 80% seen once. This sequence originates from an adult with an advanced solid tumor such as melanoma, head and neck, liver or kidney cancer. The sequences come from CD4+ or CD8+ T cells sorted from blood, collected in a trial of the OX40 agonist ivuxolimab.

The CDR3 loop reads CASSQDRFASYEQYF. The CDR3 region has the DNA TGTGCCAGCAGCCAAGACAGGTTCGCCAGCTACGAGCAGTACTTC. V usage is TRBV4-2 and J usage is TRBJ2-7, with D unclear. The germline V gene encodes CDR1 LGHNA and CDR2 YNFKEQ. The length of the CDR3 is 15 residues. V lost 0 bases and J lost 3, with 12 bases in between.